This entry describes one T cell receptor (beta chain). The sample belongs to a study of CD8 T cells in Susac syndrome. Germline lookup yields CDR1 SNHLY and CDR2 FYNNEI. V lost 8 bases and J lost 5, with 18 bases in between. CDR3 length: 14 residues. Reverse transcription used about 0.5 to 1 ug RNA and random hexamers. Amplification of TCR beta CDR3 by immunoSEQ multiplex PCR spanned 54 Vbeta and 13 Jbeta. TCRdb independently ran MiXCR on the immunoSEQ multiplex PCR reads; one entry per CDR3 protein. The sample has 140,000 or so distinct CDR3 sequences; 90% to 97% are singletons. The sequenced sample was CD4+ T cells from PBMCs. This TCR derives from a human donor with Susac syndrome. The gene calls are TRBV2 and TRBJ2-5; weak D call: TRBD2 (6 bases). The CDR3 nucleotides read TGTGCCAGCCATAGCGGAGGCCTCGGGGAGACCCAGTACTTC. Protein: CASHSGGLGETQYF.